Sequencing of this T cell receptor (beta chain) was carried out in a study of T cell responses to AZD1222 COVID-19 vaccine. Overall study context: Pooled in the analysis were second doses at about 4 or about 12 weeks. General study findings and limits: Possibly, clonal diversity was underestimated; donors were largely white British and included more females. Just a handful of people given AZD1222 tested seropositive at baseline. Spike-specific TCR breadth and depth rose after two AZD1222 doses.

This CDR3 contains 13 residues. Germline V CDR1 and CDR2: MNHEY, SMNVEV (reference sequence). Trimming shortened V by 3 bases and J by 6 bases, and 11 bases separated the two germline ends. As to this clone: Antigen unknown.

Method: immunoSEQ multiplex PCR; TCRdb's copy keeps in-frame clones and lacks some. The profile covers approximately 110,000 clones, with around 89% appearing a single time and approximately 5.4% taken by the ten largest. V and J are TRBV27 and TRBJ1-1; D remains ambiguous. The sequence was obtained from an adult in good health. The sample was peripheral blood, taken on day 0 of AZD1222 vaccination. CDR3 bases: TGTGCCAGCAGTTTGGGTAATGGGGCTGAAGCTTTCTTT. This gives the protein CASSLGNGAEAFF.